This TCR beta chain was sequenced during a study of CD8 T cells in ankylosing spondylitis. Study-wide findings and caveats: According to the report, clones linked to the disease were significantly enriched in matched synovial fluid samples taken from ankylosing spondylitis patients.

This clonotype was recorded many times. Its antigen is still unknown. Trimming left V 2 bases short and J 0 bases short, with 8 bases between. CDR1 and CDR2 from the germline V gene are MGHDK and SYGVNS. The length of the CDR3 is 15 residues. For TCR beta, libraries came from quantitative 5'-RACE with molecular barcodes. Via MiXCR, TCRdb re-called the 5' RACE reads, giving one row per CDR3 protein. The sample yields 200,000 to 250,000 distinct CDR3 sequences, 25% to 30% seen once. Input material: blood, either unsorted or a sorted T cell fraction (not recorded which). The rearrangement links TRBV25-1 to TRBJ2-4; D perhaps matches TRBD2 (6 bases). The TCR originated in a male donor with ankylosing spondylitis or in good health (not recorded which). The CDR3 sequence: CASSEPRGAKNIQYF. CDR3 coding DNA: TGTGCCAGCAGTGAACCGCGGGGAGCCAAAAACATTCAGTACTTC.